This TCR beta chain derives from a study of T cells in Graves' hyperthyroidism and ophthalmopathy. This clonotype is a singleton in its sample. TCR beta CDR3 region amplification was performed from RNA transcripts. Using the HTBI primer set, a first-round RT-PCR was run on the TCR CDR3. Using its own MiXCR run on the multiplex PCR reads, TCRdb lists one record per CDR3 protein. The sample consists of hundreds of thousands of distinct CDR3 sequences, less than 25% of them appearing once. The CDR3 loop spans 15 amino acids. Germline values: CDR1 MNHNS, CDR2 SASEGT. The J segment lost 6 bases and the V segment lost 8 bases, leaving 7 bases of the junction unmatched.

The rearrangement joins TRBV6-1 to TRBJ2-3; 14 nucleotides line up with TRBD2. The sample comprised blood. This receptor was identified in a man aged 30 to 45 with Graves' ophthalmopathy. CDR3 DNA sequence: TGTGCCAGCGGTCTGACTAGCGGGAGGGGGGATACGCAGTATTTT. Translation: CASGLTSGRGDTQYF.